Shown below are 5 T cell receptor beta chains from a single sample sequenced in a study of blood T cell repertoires in COVID-19. The protocol was immunoSEQ multiplex PCR, while the TCRdb copy is restricted to in-frame clones and leaves out a portion. The sample records tens of thousands of clones, around 80% being singletons. The specimen sequenced was peripheral blood. The receptors originated from a woman in her fifties or sixties with acute or convalescent COVID-19.

The sample holds a few counts of this clone. J is TRBJ1-2 and V is TRBV27; D is perhaps TRBD1 (6 bases). CDR3 length: 15 amino acids. CDR1 and CDR2 (germline): MNHEY, SMNVEV (reference sequence). Trimming removed 1 base at V and 1 base at J, with 10 bases between. Written as DNA, the CDR3 is TGTGCCAGCAGTTTATTAGCAGGGGTTAACTATGGCTACACCTTC. Translated, it gives CASSLLAGVNYGYTF.

This chain links TRBV11-2 with TRBJ2-3; D may be TRBD2 (6 bases). From germline, CDR1 is SGHAT and CDR2 FQNNGV. This CDR3 contains 19 residues. Trimming pared 4 bases from V and 1 base from J, leaving 24 bases between. The CDR3 nucleotides are TGTGCCAGCAGCTCTCGGTCCCGGACTACCGCCGGGGGCACAGATACGCAGTATTTT. It codes for CASSSRSRTTAGGTDTQYF.

The rearrangement joins TRBV19 to TRBJ2-1; tentative D call: TRBD1 (6 bases). The CDR3 length is 9 residues. The V end lost 11 bases, the J end lost 10 bases, and 9 bases lay between the germline ends. Per the germline V gene, CDR1 is LNHDA and CDR2 is SQIVND (reference sequence). The CDR3 sequence is CAAGEEQFF. DNA for the CDR3: TGTGCCGCAGGGGAGGAGCAGTTCTTC.

The V call is TRBV10-1, the J call TRBJ1-2, with 9 nucleotides matching TRBD1. Germline V CDR1 and CDR2: WNHNN, SYGVQD (reference sequence). Losses at the gene ends were 6 bases for V and 4 bases for J; bases not matched to a gene: 15. This CDR3 is built from 17 residues. CDR3 nucleotide sequence: TGCGCCAGCAGGACCCGAAAACAGGGGGCCCCTCCCTATGGCTACACCTTC. Its translation is CASRTRKQGAPPYGYTF.

V is TRBV6-1 and J is TRBJ2-7, with D tentatively TRBD2 (5 bases). The V end lost 2 bases, the J end lost 3 bases, and 11 bases lay between the germline ends. CDR1 and CDR2 from the germline V gene are MNHNS and SASEGT. The CDR3 covers 14 residues. The CDR3 region is CASSELANGYEQYF. CDR3 bases: TGTGCCAGCAGTGAACTAGCTAATGGCTACGAGCAGTACTTC.